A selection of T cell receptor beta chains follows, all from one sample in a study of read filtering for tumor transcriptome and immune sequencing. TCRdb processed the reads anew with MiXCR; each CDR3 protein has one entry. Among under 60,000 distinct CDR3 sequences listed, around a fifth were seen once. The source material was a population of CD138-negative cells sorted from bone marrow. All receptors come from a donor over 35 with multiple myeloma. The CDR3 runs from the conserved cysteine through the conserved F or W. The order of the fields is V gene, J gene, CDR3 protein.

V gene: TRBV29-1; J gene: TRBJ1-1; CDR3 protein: CSVLKDTSEAFF
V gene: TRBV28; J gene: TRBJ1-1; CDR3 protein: CASSLPGGEAFF
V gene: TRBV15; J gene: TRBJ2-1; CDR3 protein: CATSRDSDNDQFF
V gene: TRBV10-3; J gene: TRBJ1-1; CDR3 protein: CAISESKETLNTEAFF
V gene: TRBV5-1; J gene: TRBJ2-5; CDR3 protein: CASSLGTGGAEETQYF
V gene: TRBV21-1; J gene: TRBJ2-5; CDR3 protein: CASGKNEGLAGQETQYF
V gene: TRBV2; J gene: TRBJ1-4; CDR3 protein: CASRAGTAHEKLFF
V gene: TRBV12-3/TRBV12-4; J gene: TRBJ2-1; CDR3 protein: CASSHASSYNEQFF
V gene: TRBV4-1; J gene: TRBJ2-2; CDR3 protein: CASRKQGFRESGELFF
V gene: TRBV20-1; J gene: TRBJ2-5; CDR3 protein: CSASSGGVRETQYF
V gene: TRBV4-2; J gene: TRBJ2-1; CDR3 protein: CASSQESGRYNEQFF
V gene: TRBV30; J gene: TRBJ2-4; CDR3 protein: CAWMGAGRNIQYF
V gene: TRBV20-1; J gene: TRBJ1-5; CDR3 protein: CSATPRQGSLQPQHF
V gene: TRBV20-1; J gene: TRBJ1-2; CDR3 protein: CSPRTDQRYTF
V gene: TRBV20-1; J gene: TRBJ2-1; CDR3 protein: CSARRPSGSGNEQFF
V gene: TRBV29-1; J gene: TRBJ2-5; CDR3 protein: CSVEGGETQYF
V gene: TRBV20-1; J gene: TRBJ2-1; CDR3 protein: CSARDRLAGKSSYNEQFF